This T cell receptor (beta chain) was recovered during a study of CD8+ T cells in alopecia areata. On the study more broadly: Treated patients received oral tofacitinib, 5 to 10 mg twice daily. General study points: Unlike in mice, where it was clearer, TCR sharing across patients was less clear, possibly HLA-related. Normal scalp had lower clonality than lesional scalp, with alopecia totalis/universalis lesions showing this most strongly.

To note about this clone: Its antigen is as yet unknown.

Following RNA extraction, reverse transcription yielded cDNA that acted as the sequencing template. Repertoires were generated with immunoSEQ multiplex PCR, while TCRdb's copy carries only in-frame clones and drops some. Counted here are about 97,000 clones, roughly two fifths occurring once; the ten biggest clones make up about 1.5%. Individuals with alopecia areata gave both lesional scalp punch biopsies and peripheral blood for collection. V trimming: 5 bases; J trimming: 0 bases; junction bases outside the gene matches: 6. Germline V gives CDR1 MNHEY, CDR2 SMNVEV (reference sequence). CDR3 size: 15 residues.

The receptor was derived from a human donor with alopecia areata. The J gene is TRBJ1-1, the V gene TRBV27, with 7 bases aligning to TRBD1. The sequenced sample consisted of CD4+ T cells sorted from blood. The CDR3: CASSPSGTVNTEAFF. CDR3 nucleotides: TGTGCCAGCAGTCCCTCCGGGACAGTGAACACTGAAGCTTTCTTT.